A selection of T cell receptor beta chains follows, all from one sample in a study of blood T cell repertoires in COVID-19. Repertoires were generated with immunoSEQ multiplex PCR, while TCRdb's copy carries only in-frame clones and drops some. The sample gives under 150,000 clones, 70% to 90% of which show up once; more than 7% is in the top ten. Material: peripheral blood. These receptors originate from a woman in her seventies who had recovered from COVID-19. CDR3s include the opening cysteine and the closing phenylalanine or tryptophan. A D gene is named only where the DNA matches it firmly. Clone sizes are given selectively: once, few, many, or a class where the clone is expanded.

D gene,CDR3 length,clone size,V gene,J gene,CDR3 DNA,CDR3 protein
TRBD1,15,NA,TRBV5-5,TRBJ1-1,TGTGCCAGCAGCTTACGGGGACAGGTACTATCTGAAGCTTTCTTT,CASSLRGQVLSEAFF
TRBD2,18,NA,TRBV5-4,TRBJ2-5,TGTGCCAGCAGCCCGGCCCCCACTAGCGGGAGGGCCAGGGAGACCCAGTACTTC,CASSPAPTSGRARETQYF
NA,16,NA,TRBV7-9,TRBJ1-6,TGTGCCAGCAGCTCGCCAGGGAGGGGCACTAATTCACCCCTCCACTTT,CASSSPGRGTNSPLHF
TRBD1,14,NA,TRBV10-3,TRBJ2-4,TGTGCCATCAGTGAGCAGGGGGCGAAAAACATTCAGTACTTC,CAISEQGAKNIQYF
TRBD2,14,few,TRBV5-4,TRBJ2-7,TGTGCCAGCACCTTGGGGGGAGGGAGCTACGAGCAGTACTTC,CASTLGGGSYEQYF
TRBD2,11,NA,TRBV12-3/TRBV12-4,TRBJ2-5,TGTGCCAGCAGTATCCGGGGGGCCCAGTACTTC,CASSIRGAQYF
TRBD2,14,NA,TRBV10-3,TRBJ2-7,TGTGCCAGCGCGGGACTAGCGGGGGGAACCGAGCAGTACTTC,CASAGLAGGTEQYF
NA,13,NA,TRBV30,TRBJ2-5,TGTGCCTGGGACAGGGCGGGGGGAGAGACCCAGTACTTC,CAWDRAGGETQYF
NA,14,once,TRBV5-8,TRBJ2-2,TGTGCCAGCAGCTTGCAGAGGTGGTCCGGGGAGCTGTTTTTT,CASSLQRWSGELFF
TRBD2,16,NA,TRBV28,TRBJ2-3,TGTGCCAGCAGTTTTGTGGGGACTAGCGGGAGGAATACGCAGTATTTT,CASSFVGTSGRNTQYF
TRBD1,15,NA,TRBV7-2,TRBJ2-7,TGTGCCAGCAGCTTCCCAGACAGGGGGCTTTTCGAGCAGTACTTC,CASSFPDRGLFEQYF
TRBD1,16,few,TRBV4-1,TRBJ1-6,TGCGCCAGCAGAACGGGTGAGGGACAGGGCCATTCACCCCTCCACTTT,CASRTGEGQGHSPLHF
NA,15,once,TRBV6-5,TRBJ1-2,TGTGCCAGCAGTTACAAGGGGATGACTAACTATGGCTACACCTTC,CASSYKGMTNYGYTF
TRBD1,13,NA,TRBV29-1,TRBJ2-5,TGCAGCGTAAAGGGGACAGGGGGCGAGACCCAGTACTTC,CSVKGTGGETQYF
TRBD2,14,once,TRBV7-2,TRBJ2-5,TGTGCCAGCAGTCAGGGACTATCTCAAGAGACCCAGTACTTC,CASSQGLSQETQYF
TRBD1,15,NA,TRBV10-3,TRBJ2-7,TGTGCCATCAGGGAGGACAGGGGCCTCTCCTACGAGCAGTACTTC,CAIREDRGLSYEQYF
NA,12,NA,TRBV24-1,TRBJ2-3,TGTGCCACCGGAGGGCCTATGGATACGCAGTATTTT,CATGGPMDTQYF
NA,12,NA,TRBV13,TRBJ2-1,TGTGCCAGCAGCCCGAAATACGGTGAGCAGTTCTTC,CASSPKYGEQFF
TRBD2,15,few,TRBV7-2,TRBJ2-7,TGTGCCAGCAGCCTGAGCGGGAAACTCTCCTACGAGCAGTACTTC,CASSLSGKLSYEQYF